Sequencing of this T cell receptor beta chain was carried out in a study of shared clonotypes between healthy human individuals. Overall study context: There were three CD4 naive, three CD4 memory, two CD8 naive and one CD8 memory plates per donor.

The genomic DNA of each subset was split evenly across several immunoSEQ plates. TCRdb keeps only in-frame clones here, not all; method: immunoSEQ multiplex PCR. The table shows about 1.1 million clones, with around three quarters occurring only once. Study-wide points: Represented diversity, genetic and exposure-history alike, was limited by few donors. Naive CD4 clonotypes overlapped across a handful of donors at roughly 4.5%.

V was pared by 10 bases and J by 7 bases, with 7 bases of the junction left unmatched. The CDR3 runs to 13 residues. Per the germline V gene, CDR1 is LNHDA and CDR2 is SQIVND (reference sequence). A remark on this clone: What it binds is not known.

Material: memory CD4+ T cells from PBMCs. The subset was: CD45RA-negative fraction. This clonotype originated in a man aged 18 to 30 in good health. Some clones in this sample may be carry-over from other donors' samples. This rearrangement joins TRBV19 to TRBJ1-2; TRBD1 matches 12 bases. DNA for the CDR3: TGTGCCACCCAGGGACAGGGGGCAGGTGGCTACACCTTC. Its protein is CATQGQGAGGYTF.